This TCR beta chain was found in a study of T cell repertoires in cytomegalovirus infection. Study information: Public TCR beta signatures marked donors with CMV infection and the matching HLA.

V was cut by 0 bases and J by 5 bases, with 13 bases left in between. CDR1 and CDR2 from the germline V gene are SGHDN and FVKESK. The CDR3 loop spans 15 amino acids. The table lists this clonotype with a few counts. Antigen: not known. Study observations and caveats: Adding up the frequency of public TCR beta families identified people who carried CMV plus the relevant HLA. The response measured ex vivo was dominated by TCR beta clonotypes (HLA-C-restricted and CMV-specific).

MiXCR was run by TCRdb on the reads, yielding one entry per CDR3 protein. The repertoire holds approximately 630,000 distinct CDR3 sequences, with 20% to 30% as singletons. The rearrangement uses TRBV14 and TRBJ1-1; a weak D match, TRBD1 (5 bases). This TCR was recovered from a human donor in good health (CMV status not recorded). Some clones in this sample may be carry-over from other donors' samples. Sample: CD8+ T cells from PBMCs. In nucleotides, the CDR3 is TGTGCCAGCAGCCAAGAGAGGGGTTCTAGGACTGAAGCTTTCTTT. As protein: CASSQERGSRTEAFF.